These T cell receptor beta chains were read from a single sample in a study of STAT3 mutations in large granular lymphocyte leukemia. Repertoires were generated with immunoSEQ multiplex PCR, while TCRdb's copy carries only in-frame clones and drops some. Seen here are some 9,800 clones, approximately 90% observed once, and the top ten hold roughly a quarter. The material sequenced was peripheral blood mononuclear cells. The receptors come from a man aged 55 to 69 with T-cell large granular lymphocyte leukemia. Some clones in this sample may be carry-over from other donors' samples. Both conserved end residues are part of each CDR3. D genes are given only for firm matches. Part of the rows lack a size; the others show once, few, many or a class for expanded clones.

size: -
V: TRBV30
J: TRBJ1-1
D: TRBD1
DNA: TGTGCCTGGGGGGGAGACAGGGATGGCACTGAAGCTTTCTTT
CDR3: CAWGGDRDGTEAFF

size: once
V: TRBV30
J: TRBJ1-2
D: -
DNA: TGTGCCTGGAGTCCGGGCGTAGGCTACACCTTC
CDR3: CAWSPGVGYTF

size: -
V: TRBV5-1
J: TRBJ2-1
D: -
DNA: TGCGCCAGCAGCTCACATGGTGGAGCGCCCAATGAGCAGTTCTTC
CDR3: CASSSHGGAPNEQFF

size: once
V: TRBV4-3
J: TRBJ2-1
D: TRBD2
DNA: TGCGCCAGCAGCCAGGCGGGGGGCTACAATGAGCAGTTCTTC
CDR3: CASSQAGGYNEQFF

size: -
V: TRBV6-1
J: TRBJ2-2
D: -
DNA: TGTGCCAGCAGTGATCTCCCCTTCTTGGAAATGTTTTTT
CDR3: CASSDLPFLEMFF

size: -
V: TRBV5-1
J: TRBJ1-3
D: -
DNA: TGCGCCAGCAGCTTGGGGCAGTACCGCCGCTCTGGAAACACCATATATTTT
CDR3: CASSLGQYRRSGNTIYF

size: -
V: TRBV30
J: TRBJ2-5
D: TRBD1
DNA: TGTGCCTGGACCCGACAGGGGCGAGAGACCCAGTACTTC
CDR3: CAWTRQGRETQYF

size: once
V: TRBV5-1
J: TRBJ2-2
D: -
DNA: TGCGCCAGCAGCTTCCCCGGACAGGAGCTGTTTTTT
CDR3: CASSFPGQELFF

size: -
V: TRBV7-8
J: TRBJ1-4
D: -
DNA: TGTGCCAGCAGCTTAGGTCAGCATGCGGCTGAAAAACTGTTTTTT
CDR3: CASSLGQHAAEKLFF

size: -
V: TRBV5-1
J: TRBJ2-3
D: -
DNA: TGCGCCAGCAGCCTTGCTCAACCCCTCGGCACAGATACGCAGTATTTT
CDR3: CASSLAQPLGTDTQYF

size: -
V: TRBV27
J: TRBJ2-5
D: TRBD2
DNA: TGTGCCAGCAGAGTGGCTAGCGGGATTGGAGAGACCCAGTACTTC
CDR3: CASRVASGIGETQYF

size: -
V: TRBV11-3
J: TRBJ1-1
D: TRBD1
DNA: TGTGCCAGCAGCTTGGGACAGGGGGCTTTCACTGAAGCTTTCTTT
CDR3: CASSLGQGAFTEAFF

size: -
V: TRBV25-1
J: TRBJ1-2
D: -
DNA: TGTGCCAGCAGTGGCCCCCGGCGAGGGCGGAGGGGCTACACCTTC
CDR3: CASSGPRRGRRGYTF

size: -
V: TRBV6-5
J: TRBJ2-1
D: -
DNA: TGTGCCAGCCGCCGACCGACCTACAATGAGCAGTTCTTC
CDR3: CASRRPTYNEQFF